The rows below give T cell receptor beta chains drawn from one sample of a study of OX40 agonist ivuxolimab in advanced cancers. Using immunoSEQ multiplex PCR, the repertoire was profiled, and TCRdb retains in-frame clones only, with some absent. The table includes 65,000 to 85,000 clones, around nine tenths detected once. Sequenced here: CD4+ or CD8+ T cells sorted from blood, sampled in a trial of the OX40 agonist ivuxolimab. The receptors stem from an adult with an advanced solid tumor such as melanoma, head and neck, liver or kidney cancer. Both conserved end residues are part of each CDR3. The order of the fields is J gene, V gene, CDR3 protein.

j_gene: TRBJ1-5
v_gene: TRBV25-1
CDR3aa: CASSENSNQPQHF

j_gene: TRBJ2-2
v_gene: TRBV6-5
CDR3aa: CASSHTRLSRELFF

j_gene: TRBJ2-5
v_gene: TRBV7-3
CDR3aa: CASSLGPAGQGVETQYF

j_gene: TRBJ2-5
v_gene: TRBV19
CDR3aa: CASSIGTEETQYF

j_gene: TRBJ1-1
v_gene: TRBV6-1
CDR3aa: CASSPPTGRNTEAFF

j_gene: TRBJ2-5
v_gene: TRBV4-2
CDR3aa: CASSARWGLSQETQYF

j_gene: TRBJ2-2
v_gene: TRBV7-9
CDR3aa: CASSTQGSRSGELFF

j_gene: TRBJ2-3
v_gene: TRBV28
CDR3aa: CASSGTSGVASTDTQYF

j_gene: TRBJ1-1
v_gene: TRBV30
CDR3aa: CAWSWEGLAFF

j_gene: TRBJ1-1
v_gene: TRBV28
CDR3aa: CASIPQGAGGEAFF

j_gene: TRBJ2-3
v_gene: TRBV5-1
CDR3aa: CASSLIPGIGTDTQYF

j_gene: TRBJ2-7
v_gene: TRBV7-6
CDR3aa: CASSLRRRDRGSPEQYF

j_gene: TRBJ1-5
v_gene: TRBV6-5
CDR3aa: CASRSTGGNQPQHF

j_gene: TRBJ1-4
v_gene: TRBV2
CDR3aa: CASSRDEKLFF

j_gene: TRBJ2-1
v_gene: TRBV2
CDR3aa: CASSGPIYNEQFF

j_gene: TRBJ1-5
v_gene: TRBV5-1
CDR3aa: CASSYTPTDLSNQPQHF

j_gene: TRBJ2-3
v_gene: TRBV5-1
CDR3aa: CASSRRPADSTDTQYF

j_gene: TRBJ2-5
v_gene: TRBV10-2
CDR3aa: CASSPNSGSQETQYF

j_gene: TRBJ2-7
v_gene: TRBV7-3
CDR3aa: CASSLSGGSTYEQYF

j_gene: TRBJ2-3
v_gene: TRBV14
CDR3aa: CASSRGQGELTDTQYF

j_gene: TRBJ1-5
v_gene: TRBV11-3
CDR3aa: CASSLLSGRENQPQHF

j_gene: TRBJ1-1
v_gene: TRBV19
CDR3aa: CASIYRGRDTEAFF